These 20 T cell receptor beta chains share one sample of origin, sequenced in a study of cytomegalovirus exposure and HLA in healthy donors. PCR involved 60 Vbeta and 13 Jbeta primers. TCRdb keeps only in-frame clones here, not all; method: immunoSEQ multiplex PCR. This sample carries about 120,000 clones, around three quarters of them seen once, and the ten largest clones take approximately 10%. The sequenced sample consisted of PBMCs. Source of these receptors: a young man in good health and CMV-seropositive.

This chain connects TRBV4-2 to TRBJ2-3; TRBD1 matches 11 bases. The germline V gene encodes CDR1 LGHNA and CDR2 YNFKEQ. There are 16 residues in the CDR3. Trimming took 4 bases from V and 3 from J; bases not matched to a gene: 6. The CDR3 loop reads CASSRGTGGRTDTQYF. The CDR3 bases are TGTGCCAGCAGCCGGGGGACAGGGGGTAGAACAGATACGCAGTATTTT.

The V call is TRBV27, the J call TRBJ2-3, with 13 bases lining up with TRBD2. J was trimmed by 7 bases and V by 5 bases; bases with no gene match: 12. The CDR3 contains 17 residues. Germline values: CDR1 MNHEY, CDR2 SMNVEV (reference sequence). The CDR3 DNA reads as TGTGCCAGCAGTCCCCGGACTAGCGGGGGTGAACCTCATACGCAGTATTTT. Its protein product is CASSPRTSGGEPHTQYF.

This chain joins TRBV6-4 and TRBJ1-1; TRBD1 is a possible D gene (5 bases). In germline, CDR1 is MRHNA, CDR2 SNTAGT. The CDR3 loop spans 14 amino acids. V lost 4 bases to trimming and J lost 3 bases, with 12 bases between them. The CDR3 loop is CASSVWGEDTEAFF. Here the CDR3 DNA reads TGTGCCAGCAGTGTATGGGGGGAGGACACTGAAGCTTTCTTT.

This chain links TRBV27 with TRBJ2-5, with 7 bases that match TRBD2. CDR1 and CDR2 (germline): MNHEY, SMNVEV (reference sequence). CDR3 size: 15 residues. Trimming removed 6 bases from V and 5 bases from J; junction bases left unmatched: 12. CDR3 in DNA: TGTGCCAGCAGAGTAAGAGGGAGGGAGCGGGAGACCCAGTACTTC. Amino acid sequence: CASRVRGRERETQYF.

The chain links TRBV14 to TRBJ1-2; 7 bases are shared with TRBD1. Trimming took 3 bases from V and 6 from J; bases not matched to a gene: 13. The CDR3 has 16 residues. CDR1 and CDR2 (germline): SGHDN, FVKESK. The CDR3 region is CASSQTRQGTYHGYTF. CDR3 DNA sequence: TGTGCCAGCAGCCAGACTCGACAGGGAACTTATCATGGCTACACCTTC.

This rearrangement joins TRBV7-2 to TRBJ2-5, with D tentatively TRBD2 (6 bases). Trimming pared 2 bases from V and 5 bases from J, leaving 12 bases between. The CDR3 totals 14 residues. CDR1 and CDR2 from the germline V gene are SGHTA and FQGNSA. The CDR3 sequence is CASSLNGGRETQYF. CDR3 nucleotides: TGTGCCAGCAGCTTAAACGGGGGTAGGGAGACCCAGTACTTC. Together with reference TRBV7-2 and TRBJ2-5, the CDR3 gives the full variable domain: GAGVSQSPSNKVTEKGKDVELRCDPISGHTALYWYRQSLGQGLEFLIYFQGNSAPDKSGLPSDRFSAERTGGSVSTLTIQRTQQEDSAVYLCASSLNGGRETQYFGPGTRLLVL.

V and J are TRBV7-8 and TRBJ2-1; 12 bases map to TRBD2. Germline V lookup: CDR1 SGHVS, CDR2 FQNEAQ. The CDR3 has 17 residues. With 5 bases clipped from V and 5 bases from J, the junction kept 10 bases outside the gene matches. The CDR3 region is CASSPQPGLAGHNEQFF. DNA for the CDR3: TGTGCCAGCAGCCCCCAACCGGGACTAGCGGGTCACAATGAGCAGTTCTTC.

The V gene is TRBV5-1, the J gene TRBJ1-2; D may be TRBD1 (6 bases). This CDR3 has 14 residues. CDR1 SGHRS and CDR2 YFSETQ come from the germline V gene. V was clipped by 4 bases and J by 0 bases, with 10 bases between them. CDR3 residues: CASSRDTPNYGYTF. The DNA of the CDR3 is TGCGCCAGCAGCCGGGACACACCTAACTATGGCTACACCTTC.

This clone was seen only a few times. The rearrangement uses TRBV4-1 and TRBJ1-1; possibly TRBD1 for D (5 bases). CDR3 length equals 16 residues. Trimming pared 1 base from V and 3 bases from J, leaving 15 bases between. Germline assignment: CDR1 MGHRA and CDR2 YSYEKL. The CDR3 spells CASSQVGKGWDTEAFF. CDR3 in DNA: TGCGCCAGCAGCCAAGTGGGTAAGGGGTGGGACACTGAAGCTTTCTTT.

The rearrangement links TRBV6-1 to TRBJ1-2, with D possibly matching TRBD1 (6 bases). Trimming removed 2 bases from V and 4 bases from J, with 14 bases in between. Looked up from germline, CDR1 is MNHNS and CDR2 is SASEGT. This CDR3 is built from 15 residues. The CDR3 sequence is CASSEREDSPYGYTF. The CDR3 region has the DNA TGTGCCAGCAGTGAACGAGAGGACAGCCCCTATGGCTACACCTTC.

This clone has more than one count but fewer than ten. This sequence joins TRBV2 and TRBJ1-2, with 7 bases aligning to TRBD1. J lost 4 bases, V lost 5 bases, and 10 bases had no gene match. This CDR3 comprises 15 residues. CDR1 and CDR2 from the germline V gene are SNHLY and FYNNEI. The CDR3 sequence is CASSLSQGQTYGYTF. CDR3 coding DNA: TGTGCCAGCAGTCTAAGTCAGGGACAGACCTATGGCTACACCTTC.

V and J are TRBV7-8 and TRBJ1-2; D is possibly TRBD1 (5 bases). This CDR3 region has 13 residues. The V and J ends lost 5 bases and 8 bases respectively, with 15 bases between them. Germline-derived CDR1 and CDR2 are SGHVS and FQNEAQ. The CDR3 protein is CASSRSGGEGYTF. The DNA of the CDR3 is TGTGCCAGCAGCCGATCGGGGGGAGAGGGCTACACCTTC. Supplemented by reference TRBV7-8 and TRBJ1-2, the full variable domain reads GAGVSQSPRYKVAKRGQDVALRCDPISGHVSLFWYQQALGQGPEFLTYFQNEAQLDKSGLPSDRFFAERPEGSVSTLKIQRTQQEDSAVYLCASSRSGGEGYTFGSGTRLTVV.

The V call is TRBV28, the J call TRBJ1-2; D ambiguous. Germline V gene lookup returns CDR1 MDHEN and CDR2 SYDVKM. The length of the CDR3 is 11 residues. V was cut by 6 bases and J by 2 bases, with 4 bases left in between. The CDR3 DNA is TGTGCCAGCAGCGTAAACTATGGCTACACCTTC. It yields the protein CASSVNYGYTF.

V is TRBV18 and J is TRBJ2-5, with TRBD2 as a possible D gene (5 bases). The end of the DNA is better explained by TRBJ2-7, so the J call may be wrong. The CDR3 is 13 amino acids. CDR1 is KGHSH, CDR2 LQKENI, per germline. Here the CDR3 DNA reads TGTGCCAGCTCAATTCCGGGGTCCTACGAGCAGTACTTC. This sequence encodes CASSIPGSYEQYF.

This chain uses TRBV7-3 with TRBJ2-5, with 11 bases fitting TRBD2. The germline V gene encodes CDR1 SGHTA and CDR2 FQGTGA. J lost 4 bases, V lost 5 bases, and 3 bases had no gene match. This CDR3 region has 14 residues. The CDR3 loop is CASSLAGGGETQYF. DNA for the CDR3: TGTGCCAGCAGCCTAGCGGGAGGTGGAGAGACCCAGTACTTC.

The chain carries TRBV27 and TRBJ2-7; the match to TRBD2 covers 9 bases. Germline V gives CDR1 MNHEY, CDR2 SMNVEV (reference sequence). V shed 6 bases, J shed 2 bases, and the junction held 8 bases outside the gene matches. CDR3 length: 15 amino acids. CDR3 sequence: CASRPRTSVPYEQYF. The DNA of the CDR3 is TGTGCCAGCAGACCCCGGACTAGCGTGCCCTACGAGCAGTACTTC.

The J gene is TRBJ2-1, the V gene TRBV6-1; 9 nucleotides agree with TRBD2. This CDR3 has 13 amino acids. Germline values: CDR1 MNHNS, CDR2 SASEGT. Trimming at V came to 2 bases and at J to 10 bases, leaving 3 bases not matched to a gene. CDR3 coding DNA: TGTGCCAGCAGTGAAAGTCTAGCGGGGGAGCAGTTCTTC. Its protein is CASSESLAGEQFF.

The CDR3 sequence: CASSSDSSGNTIYF. The CDR3 region has the DNA TGTGCCAGCAGCTCGGACAGCTCTGGAAACACCATATATTTT. V is TRBV5-6 and J is TRBJ1-3, with TRBD1 as a possible D gene (6 bases). V was clipped by 3 bases and J by 0 bases, with 7 bases between them. Germline V gene data show CDR1 as SGHDT and CDR2 as YYEEEE. CDR3 length: 14 amino acids. The full variable domain, in which reference TRBV5-6 and TRBJ1-3 provide the parts outside the CDR3, is DAGVTQSPTHLIKTRGQQVTLRCSPKSGHDTVSWYQQALGQGPQFIFQYYEEEERQRGNFPDRFSGHQFPNYSSELNVNALLLGDSALYLCASSSDSSGNTIYFGEGSWLTVV.

The chain joins TRBV2 to TRBJ1-1; 7 nucleotides line up with TRBD1. The CDR3 extends over 12 amino acids. Germline CDR1 and CDR2: SNHLY and FYNNEI. V was clipped by 6 bases and J by 11 bases; unmatched bases: 9. The CDR3 is CASSFPGTDAFF. For the CDR3, the DNA is TGTGCCAGCAGCTTTCCCGGGACAGACGCTTTCTTT.

The CDR3 is CASSASQGGTNYGYTF. In DNA, the CDR3 is TGTGCCAGTAGTGCCTCACAGGGGGGAACTAACTATGGCTACACCTTC. V usage is TRBV19 and J usage is TRBJ1-2; TRBD1 agrees at 8 bases. The length of the CDR3 is 16 residues. Germline trimming cut 5 bases from V and 0 bases from J; bases unmatched to any gene: 8. From germline, CDR1 is LNHDA and CDR2 SQIVND (reference sequence).